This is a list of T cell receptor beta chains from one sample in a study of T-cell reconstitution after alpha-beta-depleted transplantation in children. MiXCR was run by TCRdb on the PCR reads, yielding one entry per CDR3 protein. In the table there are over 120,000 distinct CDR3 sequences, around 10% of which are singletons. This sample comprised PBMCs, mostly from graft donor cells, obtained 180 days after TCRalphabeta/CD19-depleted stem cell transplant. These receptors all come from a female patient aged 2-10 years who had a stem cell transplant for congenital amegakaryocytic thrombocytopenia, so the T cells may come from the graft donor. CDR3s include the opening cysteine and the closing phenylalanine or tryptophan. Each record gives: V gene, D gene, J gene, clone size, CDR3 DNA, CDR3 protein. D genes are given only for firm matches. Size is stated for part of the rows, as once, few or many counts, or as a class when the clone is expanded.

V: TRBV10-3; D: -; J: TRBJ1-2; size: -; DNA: TGTGCCATCAGTGAGCGCTGGGAGGGTAACTATGGCTACACCTTC; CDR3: CAISERWEGNYGYTF
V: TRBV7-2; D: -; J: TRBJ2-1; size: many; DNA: TGTGCCAGCAGCTTACTACTAGACAATGAGCAGTTCTTC; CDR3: CASSLLLDNEQFF
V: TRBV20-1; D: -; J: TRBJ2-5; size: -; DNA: TGCAGTGCTAGAGAAGCGCGGAGGTACCAAGAGACCCAGTACTTC; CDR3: CSAREARRYQETQYF
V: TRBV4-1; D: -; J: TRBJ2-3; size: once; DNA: TGCGCCAGCAGCCAAGTCACCGCGGTGGTGAGCACAGATACGCAGTATTTT; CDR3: CASSQVTAVVSTDTQYF
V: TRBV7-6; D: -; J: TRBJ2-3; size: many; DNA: TGTGCCAGCAGCTTGTACGGCGATACGCAGTATTTT; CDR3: CASSLYGDTQYF
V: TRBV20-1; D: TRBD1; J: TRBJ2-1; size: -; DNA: TGCAGTGCTATCCCCGCCTCCGGGACAGGGGACAATGAGCAGTTCTTC; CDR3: CSAIPASGTGDNEQFF
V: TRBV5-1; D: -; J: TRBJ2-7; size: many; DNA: TGCGCCAGCAGCTTGGTGCCCGATGGGGACGAGCAGTACTTC; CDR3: CASSLVPDGDEQYF
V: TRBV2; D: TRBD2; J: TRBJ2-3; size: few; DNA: TGTGCCAGCAGCGATCCGGGGGGGCCCACAGATACGCAGTATTTT; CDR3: CASSDPGGPTDTQYF
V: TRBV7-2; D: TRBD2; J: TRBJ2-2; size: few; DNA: TGTGCCAGCAGCTTAGCTCCGACTAGCGGGAGCTACGGGGAGCTGTTTTTT; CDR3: CASSLAPTSGSYGELFF
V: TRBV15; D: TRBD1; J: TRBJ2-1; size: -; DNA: TGTGCCACCAGCAGAGAGCTACAGGGGGCCTGGGGTAATGAGCAGTTCTTC; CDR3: CATSRELQGAWGNEQFF
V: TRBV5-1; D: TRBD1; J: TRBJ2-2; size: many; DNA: TGCGCCAGCAGCCCCCAGACAGGGGAAGGCGGGGAGCTGTTTTTT; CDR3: CASSPQTGEGGELFF
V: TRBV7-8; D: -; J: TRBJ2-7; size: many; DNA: TGTGCCAGCAGCTTAGCCGTCCAGATCTACGAGCAGTACTTC; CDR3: CASSLAVQIYEQYF
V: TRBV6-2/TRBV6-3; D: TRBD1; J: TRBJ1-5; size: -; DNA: TGTGCCAGCAGGACAGGGGGTGGTCGGCCCCAGCATTTT; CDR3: CASRTGGGRPQHF